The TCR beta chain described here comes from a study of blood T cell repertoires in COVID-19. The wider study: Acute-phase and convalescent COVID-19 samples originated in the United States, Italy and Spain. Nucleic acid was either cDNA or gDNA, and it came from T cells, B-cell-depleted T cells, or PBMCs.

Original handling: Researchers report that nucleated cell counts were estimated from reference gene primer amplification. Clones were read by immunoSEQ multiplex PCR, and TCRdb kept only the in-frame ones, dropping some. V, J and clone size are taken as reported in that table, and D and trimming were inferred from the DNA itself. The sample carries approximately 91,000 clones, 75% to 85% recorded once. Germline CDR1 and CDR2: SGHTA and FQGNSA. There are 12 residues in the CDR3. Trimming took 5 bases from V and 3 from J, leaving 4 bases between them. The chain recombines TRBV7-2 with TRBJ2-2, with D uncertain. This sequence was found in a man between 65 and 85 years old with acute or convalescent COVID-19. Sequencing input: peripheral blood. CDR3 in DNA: TGTGCCAGCAGCCCATACACCGGGGAGCTGTTTTTT. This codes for CASSPYTGELFF.